One TCR beta chain is described in this entry. Antigen: not known. This sample is part of a study of T cell repertoires in cytomegalovirus infection. TCRdb passed the reads through MiXCR, listing each CDR3 protein once. The sample has 200,000 or so distinct CDR3 sequences, approximately 40% seen once. Looked up from germline, CDR1 is MNHEY and CDR2 is SMNVEV (reference sequence). There are 15 residues in the CDR3. V gave up 7 bases and J gave up 1 base, with 17 bases separating them. Sequencing used CD8+ T cells from cultured PBMCs, obtained from culture after CMV antigen stimulation. This TCR came from a human donor in good health (CMV status not recorded). Some clones in this sample may be carry-over from other donors' samples. This chain uses TRBV27 with TRBJ2-7; no reliable D call. The chain's CDR3 is CASKINPLGSYEQYF. CDR3 sequence (DNA): TGTGCCAGCAAGATCAATCCCTTGGGGTCCTACGAGCAGTACTTC.